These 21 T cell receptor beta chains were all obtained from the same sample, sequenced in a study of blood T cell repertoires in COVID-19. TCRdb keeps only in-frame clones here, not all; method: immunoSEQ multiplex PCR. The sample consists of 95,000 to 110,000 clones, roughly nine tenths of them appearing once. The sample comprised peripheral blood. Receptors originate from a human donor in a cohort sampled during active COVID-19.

CDR3 sequence (DNA): TGTGCCAGCTCACGAGGGGGGGACATCATCACTGAAGCTTTCTTT. This sequence encodes CASSRGGDIITEAFF. The chain carries TRBV18 and TRBJ1-1; maybe TRBD1 (6 bases). Germline-derived CDR1 and CDR2 are KGHSH and LQKENI. The CDR3 contains 15 residues. V was shortened by 4 bases and J by 4 bases, with 16 bases between the two germline ends.

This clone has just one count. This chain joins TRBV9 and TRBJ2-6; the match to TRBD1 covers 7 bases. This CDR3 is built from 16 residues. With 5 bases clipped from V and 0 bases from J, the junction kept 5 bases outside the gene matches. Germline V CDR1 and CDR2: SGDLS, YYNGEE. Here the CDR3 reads CASSGDSDSGANVLTF. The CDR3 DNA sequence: TGTGCCAGCAGTGGGGACAGCGACTCTGGGGCCAACGTCCTGACTTTC.

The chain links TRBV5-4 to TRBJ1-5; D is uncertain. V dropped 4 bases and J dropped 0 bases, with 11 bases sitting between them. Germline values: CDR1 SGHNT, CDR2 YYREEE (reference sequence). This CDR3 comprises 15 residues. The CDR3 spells CASSVEGGSNQPQHF. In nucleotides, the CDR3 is TGTGCCAGCAGCGTTGAGGGCGGTAGCAATCAGCCCCAGCATTTT.

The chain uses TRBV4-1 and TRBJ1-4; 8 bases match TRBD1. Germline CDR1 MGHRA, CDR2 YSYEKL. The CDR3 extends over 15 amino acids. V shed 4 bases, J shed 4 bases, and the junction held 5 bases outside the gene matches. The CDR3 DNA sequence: TGCGCCAGCAGCCCTCGGACAGGGATTAATGAAAAACTGTTTTTT. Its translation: CASSPRTGINEKLFF.

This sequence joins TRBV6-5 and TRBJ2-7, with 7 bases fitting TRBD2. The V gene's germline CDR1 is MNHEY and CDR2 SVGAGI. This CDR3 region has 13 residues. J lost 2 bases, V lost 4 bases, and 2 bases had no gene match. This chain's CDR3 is CASSSSGTYEQYF. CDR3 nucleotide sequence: TGTGCCAGCAGTTCTAGCGGAACCTACGAGCAGTACTTC.

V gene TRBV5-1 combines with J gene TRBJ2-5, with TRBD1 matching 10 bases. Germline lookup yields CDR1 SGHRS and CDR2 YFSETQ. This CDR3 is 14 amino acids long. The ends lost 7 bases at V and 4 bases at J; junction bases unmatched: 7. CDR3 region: CASWDRGFSETQYF. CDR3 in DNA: TGCGCCAGCTGGGACAGGGGTTTTTCAGAGACCCAGTACTTC.

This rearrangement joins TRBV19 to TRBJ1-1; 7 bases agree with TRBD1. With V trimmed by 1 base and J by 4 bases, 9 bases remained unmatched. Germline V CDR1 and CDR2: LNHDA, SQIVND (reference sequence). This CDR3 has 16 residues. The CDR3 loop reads CASSIGNRGWSTEAFF. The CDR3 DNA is TGTGCCAGTAGTATAGGAAACAGGGGTTGGAGCACTGAAGCTTTCTTT. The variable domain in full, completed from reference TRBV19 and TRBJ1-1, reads DGGITQSPKYLFRKEGQNVTLSCEQNLNHDAMYWYRQDPGQGLRLIYYSQIVNDFQKGDIAEGYSVSREKKESFPLTVTSAQKNPTAFYLCASSIGNRGWSTEAFFGQGTRLTVV.

This CDR3 is CASSFSREEPQHF. In nucleotides, the CDR3 is TGTGCCAGCAGTTTTTCCCGGGAGGAGCCCCAGCATTTT. This chain links TRBV12-3 or TRBV12-4 with TRBJ1-5, with no clear D. The V end was cut by 3 bases, the J end by 8 bases, with 11 bases between. This CDR3 is 13 amino acids long.

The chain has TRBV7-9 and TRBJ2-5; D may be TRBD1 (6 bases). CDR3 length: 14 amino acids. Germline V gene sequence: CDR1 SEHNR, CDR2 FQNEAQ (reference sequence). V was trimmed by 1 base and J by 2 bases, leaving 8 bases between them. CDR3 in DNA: TGTGCCAGCAGCTTAGGGACAGCTCAAGAGACCCAGTACTTC. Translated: CASSLGTAQETQYF.

CDR3 DNA: TGTGCCAGCAGCTGGGACAGCTACGAGCAGTACTTC. Encoded protein: CASSWDSYEQYF. The chain uses TRBV7-9 and TRBJ2-7; 7 bases align to TRBD1. With 4 bases clipped from V and 3 bases from J, the junction kept 0 bases outside the gene matches. The CDR3 loop spans 12 amino acids. CDR1 is SEHNR and CDR2 is FQNEAQ in the germline V gene (reference sequence).

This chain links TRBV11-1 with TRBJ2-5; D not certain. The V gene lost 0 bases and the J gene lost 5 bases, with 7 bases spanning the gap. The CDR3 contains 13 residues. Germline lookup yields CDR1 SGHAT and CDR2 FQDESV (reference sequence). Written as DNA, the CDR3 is TGTGCCAGCAGCTTAGCCGGTCCGGAGACCCAGTACTTC. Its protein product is CASSLAGPETQYF.

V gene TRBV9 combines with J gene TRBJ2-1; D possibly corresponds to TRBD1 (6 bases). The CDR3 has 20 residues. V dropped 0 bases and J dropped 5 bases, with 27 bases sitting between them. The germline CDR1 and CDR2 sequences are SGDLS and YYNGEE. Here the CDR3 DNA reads TGTGCCAGCAGCGTAGAGGGCTCCATTTGGGGAAAGGCAGGGGACAATGAGCAGTTCTTC. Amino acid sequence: CASSVEGSIWGKAGDNEQFF.

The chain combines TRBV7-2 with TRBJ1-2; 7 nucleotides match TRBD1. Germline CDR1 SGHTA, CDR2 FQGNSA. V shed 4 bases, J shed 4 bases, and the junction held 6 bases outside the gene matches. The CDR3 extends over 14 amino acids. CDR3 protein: CASSSNDRVYGYTF. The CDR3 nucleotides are TGTGCCAGCAGCTCGAACGACAGGGTCTATGGCTACACCTTC.

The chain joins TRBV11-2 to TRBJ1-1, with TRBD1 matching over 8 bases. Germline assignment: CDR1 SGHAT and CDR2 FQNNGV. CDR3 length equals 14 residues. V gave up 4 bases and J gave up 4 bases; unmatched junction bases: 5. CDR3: CASSSQGAGTEAFF. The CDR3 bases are TGTGCCAGCAGCTCGCAGGGGGCTGGCACTGAAGCTTTCTTT.

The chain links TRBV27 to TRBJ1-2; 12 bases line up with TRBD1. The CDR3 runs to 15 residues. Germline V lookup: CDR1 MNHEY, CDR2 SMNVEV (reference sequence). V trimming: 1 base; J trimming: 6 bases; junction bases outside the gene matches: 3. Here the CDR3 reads CASSLFGTGGDGYTF. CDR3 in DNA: TGTGCCAGCAGTTTATTCGGGACAGGGGGCGATGGCTACACCTTC.

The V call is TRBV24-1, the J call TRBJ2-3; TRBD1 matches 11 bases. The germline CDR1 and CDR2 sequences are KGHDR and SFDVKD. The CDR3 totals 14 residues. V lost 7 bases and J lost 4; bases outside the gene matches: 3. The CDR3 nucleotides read TGTGCCACCAGGGAGGGACAGGGGGCAGATACGCAGTATTTT. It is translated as CATREGQGADTQYF.

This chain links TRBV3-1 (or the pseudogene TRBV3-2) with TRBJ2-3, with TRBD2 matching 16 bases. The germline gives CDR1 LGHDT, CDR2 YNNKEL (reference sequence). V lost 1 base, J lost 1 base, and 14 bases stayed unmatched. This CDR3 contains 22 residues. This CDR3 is CASSQVGSGTSGGAAGTDTQYF. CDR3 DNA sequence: TGTGCCAGCAGCCAAGTTGGGAGCGGGACTAGCGGGGGGGCCGCGGGCACAGATACGCAGTATTTT.

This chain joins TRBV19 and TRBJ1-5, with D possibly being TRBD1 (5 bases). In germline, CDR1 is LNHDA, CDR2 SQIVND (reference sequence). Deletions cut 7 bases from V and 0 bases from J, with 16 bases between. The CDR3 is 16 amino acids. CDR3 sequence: CASIPKRDGSNQPQHF. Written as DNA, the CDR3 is TGTGCCAGTATTCCTAAGCGGGACGGTAGCAATCAGCCCCAGCATTTT. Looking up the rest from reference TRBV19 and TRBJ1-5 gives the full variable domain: DGGITQSPKYLFRKEGQNVTLSCEQNLNHDAMYWYRQDPGQGLRLIYYSQIVNDFQKGDIAEGYSVSREKKESFPLTVTSAQKNPTAFYLCASIPKRDGSNQPQHFGDGTRLSIL.

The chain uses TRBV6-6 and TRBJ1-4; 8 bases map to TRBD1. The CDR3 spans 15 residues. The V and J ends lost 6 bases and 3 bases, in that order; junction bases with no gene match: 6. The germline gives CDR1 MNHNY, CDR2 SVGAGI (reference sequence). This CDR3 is CASRPTGVANEKLFF. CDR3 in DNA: TGTGCCAGCAGGCCGACAGGGGTGGCTAATGAAAAACTGTTTTTT.

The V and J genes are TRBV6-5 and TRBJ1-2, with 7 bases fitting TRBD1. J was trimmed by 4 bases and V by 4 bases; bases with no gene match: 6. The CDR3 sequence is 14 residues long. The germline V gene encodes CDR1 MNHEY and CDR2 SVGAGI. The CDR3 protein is CASSLGQPSYGYTF. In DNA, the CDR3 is TGTGCCAGCAGTTTGGGACAGCCGTCCTATGGCTACACCTTC.

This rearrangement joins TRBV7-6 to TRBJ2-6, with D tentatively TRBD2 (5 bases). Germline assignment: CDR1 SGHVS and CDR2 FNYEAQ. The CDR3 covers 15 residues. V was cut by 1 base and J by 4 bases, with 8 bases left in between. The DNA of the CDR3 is TGTGCCAGCAGCTTAGGGCCGGGGGGGGCCAACGTCCTGACTTTC. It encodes CASSLGPGGANVLTF.